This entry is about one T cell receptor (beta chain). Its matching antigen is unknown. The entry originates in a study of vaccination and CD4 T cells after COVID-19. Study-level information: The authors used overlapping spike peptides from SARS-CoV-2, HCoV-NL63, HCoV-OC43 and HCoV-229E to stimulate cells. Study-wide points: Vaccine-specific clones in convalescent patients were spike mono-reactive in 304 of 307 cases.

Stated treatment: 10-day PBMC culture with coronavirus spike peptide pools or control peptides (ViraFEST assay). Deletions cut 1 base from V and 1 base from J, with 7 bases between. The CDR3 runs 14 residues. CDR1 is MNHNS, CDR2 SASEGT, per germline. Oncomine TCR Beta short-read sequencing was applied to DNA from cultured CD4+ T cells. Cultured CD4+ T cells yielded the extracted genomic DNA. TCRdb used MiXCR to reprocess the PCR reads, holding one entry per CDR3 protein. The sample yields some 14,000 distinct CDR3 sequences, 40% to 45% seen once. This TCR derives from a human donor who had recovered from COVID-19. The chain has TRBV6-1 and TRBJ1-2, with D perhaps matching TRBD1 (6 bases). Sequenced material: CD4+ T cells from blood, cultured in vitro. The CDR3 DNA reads TGTGCCAGCAGTGAAGGGACAGTTAACTATGGCTACACCTTC. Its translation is CASSEGTVNYGYTF.